This T cell receptor (beta chain) derives from a study of blood T cell repertoires in COVID-19. On the study more broadly: COVID-19 samples, acute and convalescent, were from the United States, Italy and Spain. In each case, the material was cDNA or gDNA derived from T cells, B-cell-depleted T cells, or PBMCs.

V lost 4 bases and J lost 1; bases outside the gene matches: 14. CDR3 length: 19 amino acids. CDR1 and CDR2 (germline): SGHKS, YYEKEE (reference sequence). TCRdb's table, derived via immunoSEQ multiplex PCR, lists solely in-frame clones and lacks some. The table has 97,000 or so clones, over 75% seen once; the top ten hold approximately 5.1%. The sequenced sample was peripheral blood. This sequence was found in a man aged 50 or older with acute or convalescent COVID-19. The chain couples TRBV5-5 to TRBJ1-5, with TRBD1 matching 10 bases. Written as DNA, the CDR3 is TGTGCCAGCAGCGCAACAACTCCAGGACAGGGGGAGAGCAATCAGCCCCAGCATTTT. It codes for CASSATTPGQGESNQPQHF.